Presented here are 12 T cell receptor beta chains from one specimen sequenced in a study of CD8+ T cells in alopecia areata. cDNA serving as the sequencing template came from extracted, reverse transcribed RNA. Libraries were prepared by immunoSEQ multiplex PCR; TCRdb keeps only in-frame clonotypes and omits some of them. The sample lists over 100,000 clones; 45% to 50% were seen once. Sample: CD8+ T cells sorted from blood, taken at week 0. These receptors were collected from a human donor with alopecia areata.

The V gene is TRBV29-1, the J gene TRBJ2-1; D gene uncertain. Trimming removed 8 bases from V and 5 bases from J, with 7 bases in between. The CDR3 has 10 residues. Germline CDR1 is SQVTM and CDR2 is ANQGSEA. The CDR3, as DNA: TGCAGCCTGTGGGACAATGAGCAGTTCTTC. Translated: CSLWDNEQFF.

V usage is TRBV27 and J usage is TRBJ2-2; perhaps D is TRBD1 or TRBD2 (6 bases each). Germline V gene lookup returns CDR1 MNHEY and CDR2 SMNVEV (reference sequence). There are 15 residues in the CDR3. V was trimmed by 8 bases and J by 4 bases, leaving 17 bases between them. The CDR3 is CASALWGAGTGELFF. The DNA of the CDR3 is TGTGCCAGCGCTCTTTGGGGGGCGGGCACCGGGGAGCTGTTTTTT.

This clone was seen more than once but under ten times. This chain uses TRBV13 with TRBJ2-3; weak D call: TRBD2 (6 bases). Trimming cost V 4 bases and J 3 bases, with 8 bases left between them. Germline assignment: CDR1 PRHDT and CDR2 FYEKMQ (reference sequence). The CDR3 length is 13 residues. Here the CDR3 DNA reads TGTGCCAGCAGCTCGGAGGGGACAGATACGCAGTATTTT. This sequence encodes CASSSEGTDTQYF.

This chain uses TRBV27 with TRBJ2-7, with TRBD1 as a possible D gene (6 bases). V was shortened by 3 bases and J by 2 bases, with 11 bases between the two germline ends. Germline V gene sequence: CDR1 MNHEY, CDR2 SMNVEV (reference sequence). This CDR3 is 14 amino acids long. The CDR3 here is CASSLFRGPYEQYF. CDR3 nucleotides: TGTGCCAGCAGTTTGTTCAGGGGCCCCTACGAGCAGTACTTC.

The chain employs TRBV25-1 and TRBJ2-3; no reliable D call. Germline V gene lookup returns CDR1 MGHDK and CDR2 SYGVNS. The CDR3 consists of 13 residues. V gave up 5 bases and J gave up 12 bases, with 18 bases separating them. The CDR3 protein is CASSIPISRVQYF. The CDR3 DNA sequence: TGTGCCAGCAGTATACCCATTAGTAGAGTACAGTATTTT.

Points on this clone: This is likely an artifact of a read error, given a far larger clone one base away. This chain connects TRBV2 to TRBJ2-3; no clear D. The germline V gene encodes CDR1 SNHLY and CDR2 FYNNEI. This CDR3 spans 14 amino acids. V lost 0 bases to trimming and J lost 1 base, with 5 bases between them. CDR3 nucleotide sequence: TGTGCCAGCAGTGAAGCGTGGGGCACAGATACGCAGTATTTT. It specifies CASSEAWGTDTQYF.

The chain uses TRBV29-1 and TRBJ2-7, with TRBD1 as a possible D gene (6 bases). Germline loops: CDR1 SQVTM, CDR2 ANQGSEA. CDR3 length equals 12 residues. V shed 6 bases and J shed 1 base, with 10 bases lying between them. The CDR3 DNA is TGCAGCGTGACAGGTTTATCCTACGAGCAGTACTTC. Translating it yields CSVTGLSYEQYF.

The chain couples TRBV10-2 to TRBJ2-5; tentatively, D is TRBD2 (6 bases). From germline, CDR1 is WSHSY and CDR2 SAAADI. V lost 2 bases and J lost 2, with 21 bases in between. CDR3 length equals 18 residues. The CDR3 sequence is CASSELPPGGLGQETQYF. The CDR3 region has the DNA TGCGCCAGCAGTGAGCTCCCTCCTGGGGGGTTGGGTCAAGAGACCCAGTACTTC.

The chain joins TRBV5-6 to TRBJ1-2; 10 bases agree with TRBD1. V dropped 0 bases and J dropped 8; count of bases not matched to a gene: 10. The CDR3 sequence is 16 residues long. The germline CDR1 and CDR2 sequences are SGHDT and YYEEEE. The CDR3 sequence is CASSLGPTGGDYGYTF. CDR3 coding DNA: TGTGCCAGCAGCTTGGGCCCGACAGGGGGCGATTACGGCTACACCTTC.

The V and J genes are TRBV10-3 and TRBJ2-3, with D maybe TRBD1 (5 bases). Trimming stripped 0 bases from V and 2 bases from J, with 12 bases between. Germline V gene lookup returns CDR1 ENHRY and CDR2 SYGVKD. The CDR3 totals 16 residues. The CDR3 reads CAISESRQSATDTQYF. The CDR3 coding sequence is TGTGCCATCAGTGAGTCAAGACAGTCGGCCACAGATACGCAGTATTTT.

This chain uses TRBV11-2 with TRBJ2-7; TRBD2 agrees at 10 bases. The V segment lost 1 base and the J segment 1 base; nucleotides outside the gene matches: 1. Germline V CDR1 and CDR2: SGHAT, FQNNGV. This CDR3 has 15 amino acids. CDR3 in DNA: TGTGCCAGCAGCTTAGTAGCGGGGGGTTCCTACGAGCAGTACTTC. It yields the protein CASSLVAGGSYEQYF.

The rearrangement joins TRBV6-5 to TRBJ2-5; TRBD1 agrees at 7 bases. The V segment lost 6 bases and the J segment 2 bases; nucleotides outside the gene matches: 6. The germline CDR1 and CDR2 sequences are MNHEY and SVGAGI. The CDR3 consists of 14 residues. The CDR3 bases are TGTGCCAGCAGGTATACAGGGGAGCAAGAGACCCAGTACTTC. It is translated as CASRYTGEQETQYF.